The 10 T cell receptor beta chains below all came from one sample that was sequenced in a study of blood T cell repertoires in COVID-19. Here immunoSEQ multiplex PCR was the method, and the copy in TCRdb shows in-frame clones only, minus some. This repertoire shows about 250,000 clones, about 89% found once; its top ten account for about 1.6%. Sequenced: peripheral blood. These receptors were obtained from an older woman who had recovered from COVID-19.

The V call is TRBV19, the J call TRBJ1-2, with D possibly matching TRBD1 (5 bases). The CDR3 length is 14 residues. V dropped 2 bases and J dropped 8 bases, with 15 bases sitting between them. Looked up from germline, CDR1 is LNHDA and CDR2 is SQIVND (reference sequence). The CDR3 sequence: CASSIIPQGDGYTF. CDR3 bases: TGTGCCAGTAGTATAATCCCGCAGGGTGACGGCTACACCTTC. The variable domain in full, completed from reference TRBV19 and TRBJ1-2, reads DGGITQSPKYLFRKEGQNVTLSCEQNLNHDAMYWYRQDPGQGLRLIYYSQIVNDFQKGDIAEGYSVSREKKESFPLTVTSAQKNPTAFYLCASSIIPQGDGYTFGSGTRLTVV.

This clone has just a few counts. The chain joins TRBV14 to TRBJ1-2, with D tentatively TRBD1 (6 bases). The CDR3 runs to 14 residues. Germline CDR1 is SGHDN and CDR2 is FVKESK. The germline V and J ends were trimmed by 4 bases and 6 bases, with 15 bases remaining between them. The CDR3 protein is CASSLTTGWDGYTF. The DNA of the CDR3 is TGTGCCAGCAGCCTTACCACAGGGTGGGATGGCTACACCTTC.

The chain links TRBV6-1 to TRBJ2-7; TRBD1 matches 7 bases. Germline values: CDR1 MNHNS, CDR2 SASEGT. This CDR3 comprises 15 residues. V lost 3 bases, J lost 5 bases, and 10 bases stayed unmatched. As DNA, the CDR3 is TGTGCCAGCAGTGAGGTTGGGACAGCATTCAACGAGCAGTACTTC. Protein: CASSEVGTAFNEQYF.

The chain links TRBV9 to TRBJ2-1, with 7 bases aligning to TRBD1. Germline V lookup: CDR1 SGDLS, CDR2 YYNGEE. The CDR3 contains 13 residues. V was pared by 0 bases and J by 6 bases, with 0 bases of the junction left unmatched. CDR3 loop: CASSVGQGNEQFF. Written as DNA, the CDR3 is TGTGCCAGCAGCGTAGGACAGGGCAATGAGCAGTTCTTC. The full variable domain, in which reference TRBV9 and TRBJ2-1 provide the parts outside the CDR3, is DSGVTQTPKHLITATGQRVTLRCSPRSGDLSVYWYQQSLDQGLQFLIQYYNGEERAKGNILERFSAQQFPDLHSELNLSSLELGDSALYFCASSVGQGNEQFFGPGTRLTVL.

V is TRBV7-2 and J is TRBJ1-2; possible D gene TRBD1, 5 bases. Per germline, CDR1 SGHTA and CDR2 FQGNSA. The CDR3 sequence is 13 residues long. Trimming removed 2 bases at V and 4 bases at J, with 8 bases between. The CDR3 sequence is CASSLMTVYGYTF. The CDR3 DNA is TGTGCCAGCAGCTTAATGACAGTCTATGGCTACACCTTC.

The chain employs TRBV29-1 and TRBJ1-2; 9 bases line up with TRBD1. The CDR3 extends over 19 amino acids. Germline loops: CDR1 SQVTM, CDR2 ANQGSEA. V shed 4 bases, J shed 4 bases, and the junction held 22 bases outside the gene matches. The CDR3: CSVVSPQGTGWRGIYGYTF. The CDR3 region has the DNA TGCAGCGTTGTGTCACCCCAGGGGACAGGGTGGCGGGGAATCTATGGCTACACCTTC.

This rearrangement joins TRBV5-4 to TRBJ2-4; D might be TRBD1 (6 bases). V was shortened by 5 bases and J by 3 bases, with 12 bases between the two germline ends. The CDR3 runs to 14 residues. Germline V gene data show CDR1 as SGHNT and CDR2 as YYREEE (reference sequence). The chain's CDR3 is CASSFEGGKNIQYF. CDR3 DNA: TGTGCCAGCAGTTTTGAAGGGGGCAAAAACATTCAGTACTTC.

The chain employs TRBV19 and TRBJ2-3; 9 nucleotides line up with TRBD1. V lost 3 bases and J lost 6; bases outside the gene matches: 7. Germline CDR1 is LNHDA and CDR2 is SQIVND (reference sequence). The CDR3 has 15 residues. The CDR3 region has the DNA TGTGCCAGTAGTATTCTAGTCGACAGGGGGGATACGCAGTATTTT. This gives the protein CASSILVDRGDTQYF.

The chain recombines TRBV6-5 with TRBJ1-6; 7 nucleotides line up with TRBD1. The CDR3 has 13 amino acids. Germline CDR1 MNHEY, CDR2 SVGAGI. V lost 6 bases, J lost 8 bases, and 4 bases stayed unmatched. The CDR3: CASSLRGHSPLHF. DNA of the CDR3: TGTGCCAGCAGCTTGAGGGGGCATTCACCCCTCCACTTT.

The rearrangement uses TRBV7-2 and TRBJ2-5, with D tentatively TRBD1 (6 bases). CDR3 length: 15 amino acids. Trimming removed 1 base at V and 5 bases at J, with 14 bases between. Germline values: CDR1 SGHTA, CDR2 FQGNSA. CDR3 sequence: CASSLVRGKMETQYF. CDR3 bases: TGTGCCAGCAGCTTAGTCAGGGGCAAAATGGAGACCCAGTACTTC.